The present entry profiles one TCR beta chain with its context. This sample is drawn from a study of T cell responses to AZD1222 COVID-19 vaccine. Sequencing was performed with immunoSEQ multiplex PCR; in TCRdb, only in-frame clones are kept and a portion is missing. The table includes 100,000 to 150,000 clones, 88% detected once. This receptor was identified in an adult in good health. This material consisted of peripheral blood, taken on day 0 of MenACWY control vaccination.

The DNA for the CDR3 is TGTGCCAGCAGGTCCCACACAGTTGGTGGCTACACCTTC. Its protein product is CASRSHTVGGYTF. This sequence joins TRBV27 and TRBJ1-2; D is unclear. The CDR3 totals 13 residues. V dropped 6 bases and J dropped 7 bases, with 15 bases sitting between them. Per the germline V gene, CDR1 is MNHEY and CDR2 is SMNVEV (reference sequence).